These 13 T cell receptor beta chains were sequenced from one sample in a study of CD4 T cell repertoires and nickel. MiXCR was run by TCRdb on the RT-PCR reads, yielding one entry per CDR3 protein. The table records hundreds of distinct CDR3 sequences, roughly 33% of them present only once. The sample comprised CD4+ T cells from blood, not recorded whether cultured. The source of these receptors is a human donor in a nickel allergy study, with or without nickel allergy (not recorded which). It is not recorded whether this sample comes from one donor or several.

The rearrangement uses TRBV14 and TRBJ1-1, with D uncertain. The CDR3 runs to 12 residues. V was clipped by 0 bases and J by 3 bases, with 2 bases between them. CDR1 is SGHDN and CDR2 is FVKESK in the germline V gene. The DNA for the CDR3 is TGTGCCAGCAGCCAAGATCACACTGAAGCTTTCTTT. Translation gives CASSQDHTEAFF.

V gene TRBV3-1 combines with J gene TRBJ1-1; D may be TRBD1 (6 bases). The V gene's germline CDR1 is LGHDT and CDR2 YNNKEL (reference sequence). Trimming stripped 5 bases from V and 5 bases from J, with 15 bases between. This CDR3 region has 14 residues. The CDR3 DNA sequence: TGTGCCAGCAGCGGCCAGGGGTTGGGGACTGAAGCTTTCTTT. It specifies CASSGQGLGTEAFF.

This chain uses TRBV14 with TRBJ1-3; D ambiguous. This CDR3 has 16 amino acids. Between the trimmed V and J ends, which lost 2 bases and 0 bases, there was a span of 11 bases. Germline assignment: CDR1 SGHDN and CDR2 FVKESK. CDR3 coding DNA: TGTGCCAGCAGCCAATTTGGGCATATCTCTGGAAACACCATATATTTT. This translates into CASSQFGHISGNTIYF.

This clonotype appeared a few times. This chain joins TRBV2 and TRBJ1-1; D remains unclear. Trimming stripped 1 base from V and 1 base from J, with 10 bases between. Germline V gene data show CDR1 as SNHLY and CDR2 as FYNNEI. The CDR3 sequence is 15 residues long. The CDR3 loop reads CASSEVRVGNTEAFF. The CDR3 region has the DNA TGTGCCAGCAGTGAAGTTCGGGTAGGGAACACTGAAGCTTTCTTT.

In this sample, this clonotype turned up a few times. The chain is built from TRBV10-2 and TRBJ2-3; no definite D call. V was pared by 3 bases and J by 2 bases, with 9 bases between. Germline V CDR1 and CDR2: WSHSY, SAAADI. This CDR3 has 14 amino acids. This CDR3 is CASSDWTDTDTQYF. The CDR3, as DNA: TGCGCCAGCAGTGATTGGACGGACACAGATACGCAGTATTTT.

This rearrangement joins TRBV12-3 or TRBV12-4 to TRBJ2-6; possible D gene TRBD2, 5 bases. The CDR3 has 17 amino acids. V lost 4 bases and J lost 1, with 14 bases in between. The CDR3: CASSSQLSGSGANVLTF. CDR3 DNA sequence: TGTGCCAGCAGTTCCCAGCTGTCGGGGTCTGGGGCCAACGTCCTGACTTTC.

This chain connects TRBV10-2 to TRBJ2-7, with TRBD1 identical over 10 bases. This CDR3 region has 15 residues. Germline V gene data show CDR1 as WSHSY and CDR2 as SAAADI. J gave up 4 bases and V 5 bases, and 8 bases lay outside the gene matches. In DNA, the CDR3 is TGCGCCAGCAGTCTTACCGGGACAGGGGAATACGAGCAGTACGTC. Its translation is CASSLTGTGEYEQYV.

By proportion, this clonotype is large. The J gene is TRBJ1-5, the V gene TRBV24-1; the match to TRBD1 covers 7 bases. V dropped 2 bases and J dropped 5; count of bases not matched to a gene: 2. CDR1 and CDR2 from the germline V gene are KGHDR and SFDVKD. This CDR3 spans 14 amino acids. The CDR3 bases are TGTGCCACCAGTGATTCGACAGGGTATCAGCCCCAGCATTTT. Protein: CATSDSTGYQPQHF.

This clonotype is deemed hyperexpanded (1% or more). The chain has TRBV5-1 and TRBJ1-1, with 7 bases identical to TRBD1. The CDR3 length is 15 residues. Germline V gives CDR1 SGHRS, CDR2 YFSETQ. V was clipped by 3 bases and J by 4 bases; unmatched bases: 9. The chain's CDR3 is CASSSEGALSTEAFF. For the CDR3, the DNA is TGCGCCAGCAGCTCAGAGGGGGCTTTGAGCACTGAAGCTTTCTTT.

This chain joins TRBV2 and TRBJ1-6; D call uncertain. Germline V gives CDR1 SNHLY, CDR2 FYNNEI. The ends were cut back, 4 bases at V and 6 bases at J, with 10 bases in the middle. This CDR3 region has 14 residues. CDR3 nucleotides: TGTGCCAGCAGTGTGGTCCGTTCTAATTCACCCCTCCACTTT. Translating gives CASSVVRSNSPLHF.

The chain uses TRBV2 and TRBJ2-1, with D perhaps matching TRBD1 (6 bases). V lost 5 bases to trimming and J lost 6 bases, with 8 bases between them. The germline gives CDR1 SNHLY, CDR2 FYNNEI. The CDR3 extends over 12 amino acids. CDR3 nucleotide sequence: TGTGCCAGCAGTTTGGACAGCAATGAGCAGTTCTTC. Its protein is CASSLDSNEQFF.

The chain combines TRBV12-3 or TRBV12-4 with TRBJ1-5; TRBD1 is a possible D gene (5 bases). This CDR3 spans 15 amino acids. V dropped 5 bases and J dropped 3 bases, with 14 bases sitting between them. CDR3 sequence: CASSQTELYNQPQHF. CDR3 DNA sequence: TGTGCCAGCAGTCAGACAGAACTCTACAATCAGCCCCAGCATTTT.

The V gene is TRBV28, the J gene TRBJ1-6; D unresolved. Between the trimmed V and J ends, which lost 10 bases and 8 bases, there was a span of 21 bases. The CDR3 is made up of 15 amino acids. The germline V gene encodes CDR1 MDHEN and CDR2 SYDVKM. The CDR3 loop is CATAPPRQIHSPLHF. CDR3 in DNA: TGTGCCACCGCCCCCCCCCGGCAGATCCATTCACCCCTCCACTTT.